This T cell receptor (beta chain) originates from a study of shared clonotypes between healthy human individuals. The study's findings and limits: Clonotype sharing among donors, it was expected, would be affected by sequencing depth. Larger richness was generally estimated for naive than memory subsets.

Concerning this clone: Antigen specificity is unknown.

Generated by immunoSEQ multiplex PCR, the TCRdb table keeps only in-frame clones and is missing some. Of 2 million to 2.5 million clones detected, around 95% appear once; the ten largest clones hold over 0.1%. The sequence came from a man younger than 35 in good health. Sequencing was performed on naive CD4+ T cells sorted from blood. Specified subset: CD45RA+ positively selected.

This chain's CDR3 is CATRTSGSGETQYF. The CDR3 DNA reads as TGTGCCACCCGGACTAGCGGGAGTGGCGAGACCCAGTACTTC. The chain joins TRBV6-6 to TRBJ2-5; 13 nucleotides line up with TRBD2. Germline V gives CDR1 MNHNY, CDR2 SVGAGI (reference sequence). The CDR3 totals 14 residues. Losses at the gene ends were 10 bases for V and 5 bases for J; bases not matched to a gene: 7.